This TCR beta chain was sequenced during a study of radiation and T cells in renal cell carcinoma. Generated by immunoSEQ multiplex PCR, the TCRdb table keeps only in-frame clones and is missing some. Found here are 150,000 to 200,000 clones, approximately 90% of them singletons; the top ten hold about 11%. CDR3 length: 12 amino acids. The V end lost 2 bases, the J end lost 2 bases, and 3 bases lay between the germline ends. Germline loops: CDR1 MNHNY, CDR2 SVGAGI (reference sequence). The time point here: blood 4 weeks post-SBRT, at nephrectomy. Specified treatment: 15 Gy SBRT to primary tumor, nephrectomy 4 weeks later.

The sample here was blood, taken from a patient whose treatment included radiotherapy and nephrectomy. This receptor was identified in a woman in her forties or fifties with renal cell carcinoma. V gene TRBV6-6 combines with J gene TRBJ2-5; D not certain. CDR3 nucleotide sequence: TGTGCCAGCAGTTACCCGCAAGAGACCCAGTACTTC. It translates to CASSYPQETQYF.